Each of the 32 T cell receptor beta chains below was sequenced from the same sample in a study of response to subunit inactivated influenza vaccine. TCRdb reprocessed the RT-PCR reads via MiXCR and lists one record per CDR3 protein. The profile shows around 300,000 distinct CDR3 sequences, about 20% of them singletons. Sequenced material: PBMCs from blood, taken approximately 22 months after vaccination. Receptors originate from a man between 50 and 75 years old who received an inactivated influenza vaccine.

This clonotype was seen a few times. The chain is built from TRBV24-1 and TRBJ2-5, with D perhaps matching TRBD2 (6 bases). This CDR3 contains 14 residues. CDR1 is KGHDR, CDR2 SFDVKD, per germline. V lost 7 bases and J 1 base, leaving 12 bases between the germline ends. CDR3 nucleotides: TGTGCCACCAGCGGGACGGGAGTCCAAGAGACCCAGTACTTC. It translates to CATSGTGVQETQYF.

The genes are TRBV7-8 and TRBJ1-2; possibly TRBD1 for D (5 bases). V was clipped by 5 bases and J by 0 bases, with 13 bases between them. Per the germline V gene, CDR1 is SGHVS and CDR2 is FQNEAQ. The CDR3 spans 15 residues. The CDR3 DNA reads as TGTGCCAGCAGCGTACGGGACGGAGCTAACTATGGCTACACCTTC. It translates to CASSVRDGANYGYTF.

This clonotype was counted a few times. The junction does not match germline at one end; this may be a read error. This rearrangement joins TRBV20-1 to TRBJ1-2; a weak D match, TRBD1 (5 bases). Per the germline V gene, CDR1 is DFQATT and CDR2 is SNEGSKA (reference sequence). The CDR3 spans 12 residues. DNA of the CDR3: TGTATGTGTCGGGGCGGGAACTATGGCTACACCTTC. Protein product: CMCRGGNYGYTF.

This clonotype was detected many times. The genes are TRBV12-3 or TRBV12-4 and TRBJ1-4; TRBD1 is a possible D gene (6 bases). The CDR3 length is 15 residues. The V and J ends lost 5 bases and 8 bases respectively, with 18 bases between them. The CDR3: CASSPGQSKGEKLFF. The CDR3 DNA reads TGTGCCAGCAGTCCAGGACAGTCCAAGGGAGAAAAACTGTTTTTT.

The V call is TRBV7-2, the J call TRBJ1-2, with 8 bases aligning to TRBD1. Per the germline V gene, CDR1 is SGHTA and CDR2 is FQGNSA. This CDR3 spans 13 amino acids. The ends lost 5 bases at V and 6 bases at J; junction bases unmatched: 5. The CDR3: CASSPGQGNGYTF. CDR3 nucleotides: TGTGCCAGCAGCCCTGGACAGGGAAATGGCTACACCTTC.

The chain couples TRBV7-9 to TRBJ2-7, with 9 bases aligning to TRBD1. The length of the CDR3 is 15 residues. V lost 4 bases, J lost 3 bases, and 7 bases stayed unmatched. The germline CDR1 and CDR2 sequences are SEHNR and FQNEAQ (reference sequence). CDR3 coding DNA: TGTGCCAGCAGCTCGCCGGGACAGGGAATCTACGAGCAGTACTTC. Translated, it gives CASSSPGQGIYEQYF. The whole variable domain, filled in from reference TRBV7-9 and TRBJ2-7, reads DTGVSQNPRHKITKRGQNVTFRCDPISEHNRLYWYRQTLGQGPEFLTYFQNEAQLEKSRLLSDRFSAERPKGSFSTLEIQRTEQGDSAMYLCASSSPGQGIYEQYFGPGTRLTVT.

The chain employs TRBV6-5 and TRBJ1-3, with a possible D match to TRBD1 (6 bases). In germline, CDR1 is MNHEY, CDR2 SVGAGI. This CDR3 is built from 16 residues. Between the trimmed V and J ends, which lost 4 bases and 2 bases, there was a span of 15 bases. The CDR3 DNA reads TGTGCCAGCAGTTTCTATATCTCAGGGGCTGGAAACACCATATATTTT. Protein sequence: CASSFYISGAGNTIYF.

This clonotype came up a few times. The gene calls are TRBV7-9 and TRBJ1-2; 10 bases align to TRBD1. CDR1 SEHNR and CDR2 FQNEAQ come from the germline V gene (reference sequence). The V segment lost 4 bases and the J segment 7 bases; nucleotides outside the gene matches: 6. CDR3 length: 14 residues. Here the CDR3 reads CASSYGQGESGYTF. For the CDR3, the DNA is TGTGCCAGCAGCTATGGACAGGGGGAAAGTGGCTACACCTTC.

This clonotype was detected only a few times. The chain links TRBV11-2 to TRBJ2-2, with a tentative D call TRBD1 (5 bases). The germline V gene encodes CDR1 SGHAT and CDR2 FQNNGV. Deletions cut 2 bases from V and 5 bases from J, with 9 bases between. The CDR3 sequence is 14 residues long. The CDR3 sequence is CASSLNRGTGELFF. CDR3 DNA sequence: TGTGCCAGCAGCTTAAATAGGGGAACCGGGGAGCTGTTTTTT.

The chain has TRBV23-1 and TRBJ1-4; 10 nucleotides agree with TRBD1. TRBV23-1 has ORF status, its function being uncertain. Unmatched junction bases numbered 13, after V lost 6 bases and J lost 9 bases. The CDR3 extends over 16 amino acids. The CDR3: CASSPKAGQGGKKLFF. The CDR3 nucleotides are TGCGCCAGCAGCCCAAAGGCAGGACAGGGGGGGAAAAAACTGTTTTTT.

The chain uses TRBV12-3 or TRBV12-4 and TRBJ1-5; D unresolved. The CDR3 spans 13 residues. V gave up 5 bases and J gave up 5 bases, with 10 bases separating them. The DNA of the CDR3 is TGTGCCAGCAGTCGGACGAACTATCAGCCCCAGCATTTT. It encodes CASSRTNYQPQHF.

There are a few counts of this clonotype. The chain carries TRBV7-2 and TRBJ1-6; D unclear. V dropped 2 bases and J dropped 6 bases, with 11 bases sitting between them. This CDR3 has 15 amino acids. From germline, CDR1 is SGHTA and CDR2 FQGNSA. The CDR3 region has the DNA TGTGCCAGCAGCTTACTTGGCCCTTTTAATTCACCCCTCCACTTT. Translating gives CASSLLGPFNSPLHF. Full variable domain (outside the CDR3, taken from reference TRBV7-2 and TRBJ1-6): GAGVSQSPSNKVTEKGKDVELRCDPISGHTALYWYRQSLGQGLEFLIYFQGNSAPDKSGLPSDRFSAERTGGSVSTLTIQRTQQEDSAVYLCASSLLGPFNSPLHFGNGTRLTVT.

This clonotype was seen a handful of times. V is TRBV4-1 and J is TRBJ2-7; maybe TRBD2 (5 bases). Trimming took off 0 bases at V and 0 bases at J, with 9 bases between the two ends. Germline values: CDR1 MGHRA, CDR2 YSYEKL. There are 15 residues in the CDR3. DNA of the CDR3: TGCGCCAGCAGCCAAGAACATGGACTCTCCTACGAGCAGTACTTC. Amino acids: CASSQEHGLSYEQYF.

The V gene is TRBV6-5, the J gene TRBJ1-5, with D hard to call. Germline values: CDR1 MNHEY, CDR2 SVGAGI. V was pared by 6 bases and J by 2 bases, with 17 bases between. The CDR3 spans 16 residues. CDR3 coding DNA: TGTGCCAGCAGGTACCCTCTGGGAGAAGGCAATCAGCCCCAGCATTTT. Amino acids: CASRYPLGEGNQPQHF.

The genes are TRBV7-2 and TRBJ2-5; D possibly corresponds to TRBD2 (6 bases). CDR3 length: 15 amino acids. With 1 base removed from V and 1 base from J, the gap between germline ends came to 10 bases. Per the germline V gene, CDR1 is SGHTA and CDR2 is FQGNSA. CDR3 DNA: TGTGCCAGCAGCTTAGGAGGAGCGGGCCAAGAGACCCAGTACTTC. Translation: CASSLGGAGQETQYF.

Written as DNA, the CDR3 is TGTGCCAGCAGTTACCCCTCGTCGGTGGGACACCCACGACTAGCGCCTCCCTACGAGCAGTACTTC. Translation gives CASSYPSSVGHPRLAPPYEQYF. This chain uses TRBV6-2 or TRBV6-3 with TRBJ2-7; TRBD2 matches 8 bases. The CDR3 consists of 22 residues. With V trimmed by 2 bases and J by 2 bases, 26 bases remained unmatched. Germline V lookup: CDR1 MNHEY, CDR2 SVGEGT.

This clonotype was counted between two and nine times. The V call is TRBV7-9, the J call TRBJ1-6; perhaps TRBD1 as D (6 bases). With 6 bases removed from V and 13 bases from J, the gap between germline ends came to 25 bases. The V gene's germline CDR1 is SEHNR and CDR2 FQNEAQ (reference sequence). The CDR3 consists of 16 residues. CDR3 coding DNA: TGTGCCAGCAGTTCAGGGGCCGGTGGGACATTCAGGCCCCTCCACTTT. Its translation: CASSSGAGGTFRPLHF.

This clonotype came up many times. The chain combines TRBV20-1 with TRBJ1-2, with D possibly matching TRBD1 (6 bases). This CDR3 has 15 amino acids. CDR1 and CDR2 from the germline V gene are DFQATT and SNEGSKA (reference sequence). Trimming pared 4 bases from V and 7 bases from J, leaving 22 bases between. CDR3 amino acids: CSATFSQLQGGGYTF. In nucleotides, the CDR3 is TGCAGTGCTACGTTTTCCCAGTTACAGGGTGGTGGCTACACCTTC.

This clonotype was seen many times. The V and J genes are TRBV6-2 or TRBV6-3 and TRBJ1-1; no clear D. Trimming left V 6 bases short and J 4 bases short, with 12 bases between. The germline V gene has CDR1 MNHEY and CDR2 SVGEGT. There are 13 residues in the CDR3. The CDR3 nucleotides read TGTGCCAGCAGCCGTGACACCAGCACTGAAGCTTTCTTT. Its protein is CASSRDTSTEAFF.

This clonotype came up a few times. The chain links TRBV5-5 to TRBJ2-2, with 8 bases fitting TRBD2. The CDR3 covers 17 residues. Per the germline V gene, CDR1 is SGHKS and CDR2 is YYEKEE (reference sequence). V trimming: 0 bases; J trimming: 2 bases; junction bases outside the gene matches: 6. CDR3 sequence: CASSLVASGRNTGELFF. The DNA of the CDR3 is TGTGCCAGCAGCTTGGTGGCTAGCGGGCGAAACACCGGGGAGCTGTTTTTT.

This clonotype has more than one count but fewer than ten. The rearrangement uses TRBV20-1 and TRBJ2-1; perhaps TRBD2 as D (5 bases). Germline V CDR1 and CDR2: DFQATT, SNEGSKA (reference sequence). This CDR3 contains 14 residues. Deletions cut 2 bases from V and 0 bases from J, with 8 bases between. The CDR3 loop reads CSARRADSYNEQFF. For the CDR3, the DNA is TGCAGTGCTAGACGAGCGGACTCCTACAATGAGCAGTTCTTC.

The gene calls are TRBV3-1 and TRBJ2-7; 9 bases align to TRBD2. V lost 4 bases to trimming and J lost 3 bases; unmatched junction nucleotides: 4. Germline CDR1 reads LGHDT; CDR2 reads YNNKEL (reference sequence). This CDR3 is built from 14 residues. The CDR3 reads CASSPREGLYEQYF. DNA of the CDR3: TGTGCCAGCAGCCCGCGGGAGGGCCTCTACGAGCAGTACTTC.

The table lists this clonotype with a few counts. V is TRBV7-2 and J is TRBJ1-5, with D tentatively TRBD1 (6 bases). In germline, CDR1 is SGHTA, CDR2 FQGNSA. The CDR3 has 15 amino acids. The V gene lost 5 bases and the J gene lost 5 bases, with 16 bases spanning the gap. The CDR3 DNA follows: TGTGCCAGCAGCCCCCGGGGGGGGCGATATCAGCCCCAGCATTTT. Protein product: CASSPRGGRYQPQHF.

DNA of the CDR3: TGCAGTGCCAGACAGGGTTTCAATCAGCCCCAGCATTTT. It encodes CSARQGFNQPQHF. The V gene is TRBV20-1, the J gene TRBJ1-5, with TRBD1 matching 7 bases. CDR1 and CDR2 from the germline V gene are DFQATT and SNEGSKA (reference sequence). The CDR3 spans 13 residues. Unmatched junction bases numbered 5, after V lost 6 bases and J lost 3 bases.

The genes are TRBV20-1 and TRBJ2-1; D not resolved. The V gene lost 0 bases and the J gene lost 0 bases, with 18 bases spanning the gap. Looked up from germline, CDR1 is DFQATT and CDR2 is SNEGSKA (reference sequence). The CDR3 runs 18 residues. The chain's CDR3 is CSARDLVSGEFSYNEQFF. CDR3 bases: TGCAGTGCTAGAGACCTCGTCTCAGGAGAATTCTCCTACAATGAGCAGTTCTTC.

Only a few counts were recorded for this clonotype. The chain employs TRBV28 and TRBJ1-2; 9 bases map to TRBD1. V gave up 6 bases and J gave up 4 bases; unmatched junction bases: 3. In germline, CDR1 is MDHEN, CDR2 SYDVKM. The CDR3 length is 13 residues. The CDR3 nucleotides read TGTGCCAGCAGACGGGACAGGGTCTATGGCTACACCTTC. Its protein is CASRRDRVYGYTF.

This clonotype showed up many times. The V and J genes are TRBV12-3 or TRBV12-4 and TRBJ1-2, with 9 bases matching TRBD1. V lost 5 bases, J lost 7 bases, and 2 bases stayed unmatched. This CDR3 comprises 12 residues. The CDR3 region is CASSGDRAGYTF. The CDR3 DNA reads TGTGCCAGCAGTGGGGACAGGGCTGGCTACACCTTC.

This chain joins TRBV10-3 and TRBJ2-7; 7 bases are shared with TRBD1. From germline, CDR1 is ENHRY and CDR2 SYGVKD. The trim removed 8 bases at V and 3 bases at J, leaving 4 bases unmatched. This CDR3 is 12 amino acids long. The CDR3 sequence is CAIPDRSYEQYF. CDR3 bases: TGTGCCATCCCGGACAGGAGCTACGAGCAGTACTTC.

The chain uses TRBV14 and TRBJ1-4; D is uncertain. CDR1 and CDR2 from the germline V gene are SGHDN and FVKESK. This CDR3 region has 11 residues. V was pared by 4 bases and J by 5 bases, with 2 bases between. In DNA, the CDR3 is TGTGCCAGCAGCCGAAATGAAAAACTGTTTTTT. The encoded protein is CASSRNEKLFF. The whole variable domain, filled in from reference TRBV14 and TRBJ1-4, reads EAGVTQFPSHSVIEKGQTVTLRCDPISGHDNLYWYRRVMGKEIKFLLHFVKESKQDESGMPNNRFLAERTGGTYSTLKVQPAELEDSGVYFCASSRNEKLFFGSGTQLSVL.

CDR3 nucleotide sequence: TGTGCCAGCAGCCCGGGACTGATGAACACTGAAGCTTTCTTT. It yields the protein CASSPGLMNTEAFF. The chain employs TRBV3-1 and TRBJ1-1, with D possibly being TRBD1 (5 bases). Germline V gene lookup returns CDR1 LGHDT and CDR2 YNNKEL (reference sequence). CDR3 length equals 14 residues. The V end was cut by 4 bases, the J end by 0 bases, with 9 bases between.

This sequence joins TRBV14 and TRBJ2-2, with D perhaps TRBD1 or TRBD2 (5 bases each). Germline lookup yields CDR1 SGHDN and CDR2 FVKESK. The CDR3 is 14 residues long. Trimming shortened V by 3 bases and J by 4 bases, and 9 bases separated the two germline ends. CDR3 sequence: CASSHGASTGELFF. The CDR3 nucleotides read TGTGCCAGCAGCCACGGGGCGAGCACCGGGGAGCTGTTTTTT.

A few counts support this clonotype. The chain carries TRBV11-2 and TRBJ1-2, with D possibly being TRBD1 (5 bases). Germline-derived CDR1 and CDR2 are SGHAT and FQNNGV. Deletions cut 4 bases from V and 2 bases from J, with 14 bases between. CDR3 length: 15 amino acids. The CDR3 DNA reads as TGTGCCAGCAGCTCCGCCGACAGAACGAACTATGGCTACACCTTC. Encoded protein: CASSSADRTNYGYTF.